The sequence of this T cell receptor beta chain was determined in a study of cytomegalovirus exposure and HLA in healthy donors. Notes on the study in general: Data from an earlier analysis indicated that most TCR beta V segments were productive either about 90% or about 30% of the time.

The CDR3 spans 14 residues. V was clipped by 2 bases and J by 5 bases, with 12 bases between them. CDR1 is MDHEN and CDR2 is SYDVKM in the germline V gene. This clone was seen once. Its antigen is not known. The PCR ran on 60 Vbeta and 13 Jbeta primers. In the study's own analysis: A later analysis counted 80 million or so unique TCR beta chains, around 10 million shared. Sequencing used immunoSEQ multiplex PCR; TCRdb keeps in-frame clones, though not all of them. V, J and clone size are taken as reported in that table, and D and trimming were inferred from the DNA itself. The table lists 95,000 to 110,000 clones, 77% of them singletons.

This TCR came from a male donor in good health and CMV-seronegative. This chain connects TRBV28 to TRBJ1-2, with a tentative D call TRBD1 (6 bases). Material for sequencing was PBMCs. In DNA, the CDR3 is TGTGCCAGCAGTTTAAGGGGCAGGGGTTATGGCTACACCTTC. Translated: CASSLRGRGYGYTF.